These 9 T cell receptor beta chains were all obtained from the same sample, sequenced in a study of blood T cell repertoires in COVID-19 (dated by TCRdb to the early 2020s). Libraries came from the immunoSEQ multiplex PCR assay. Imported from immuneACCESS, the table was reduced by TCRdb to in-frame sequences with V and J called. These copies leave out some clones; in studies compared against another copy, an unresolved V gene accounts for under half, and the cause of the remainder is not known. This sample has about 160,000 clones in its table, and roughly 82% of those were observed once. The top ten clonotypes cover more than 2% of the sample. The material sequenced was peripheral blood. All receptors derive from a man aged 70 or older with acute or convalescent COVID-19.

This clone was found once. V and J are TRBV2 and TRBJ2-1; unclear D gene. Trimming cost V 3 bases and J 5 bases, with 2 bases left between them. The germline gives CDR1 SNHLY, CDR2 FYNNEI. The CDR3 consists of 11 residues. CDR3 region: CASSDDNEQFF. The CDR3 nucleotides are TGTGCCAGCAGTGACGACAATGAGCAGTTCTTC.

CDR3 amino acids: CSVVETGGTDTQYF. In DNA form, the CDR3 reads TGCAGCGTTGTGGAGACAGGGGGCACAGATACGCAGTATTTT. This chain connects TRBV29-1 to TRBJ2-3; 8 bases map to TRBD1. CDR1 and CDR2 (germline): SQVTM, ANQGSEA. V trimming: 4 bases; J trimming: 1 base; junction bases outside the gene matches: 4. The CDR3 contains 14 residues.

This chain uses TRBV7-9 with TRBJ1-5; D perhaps matches TRBD1 (6 bases). There are 14 residues in the CDR3. The germline gives CDR1 SEHNR, CDR2 FQNEAQ (reference sequence). The V end was cut by 2 bases, the J end by 5 bases, with 10 bases between. Here the CDR3 reads CASSLPGEHQPQHF. In DNA form, the CDR3 reads TGTGCCAGCAGCTTACCAGGGGAACATCAGCCCCAGCATTTT.

The chain links TRBV6-4 to TRBJ1-2; 9 bases line up with TRBD1. The CDR3 is 13 amino acids. Germline values: CDR1 MRHNA, CDR2 SNTAGT. V lost 6 bases to trimming and J lost 8 bases; unmatched junction nucleotides: 7. Written as DNA, the CDR3 is TGTGCCAGCAGGGGACAGGGAGCCGTCGGCTACACCTTC. This translates into CASRGQGAVGYTF.

This chain links TRBV6-1 with TRBJ2-3, with 8 positions matching TRBD2. After removal of 4 bases from V and 1 base from J, the junction contained 10 bases not matched to a gene. CDR3 length: 17 amino acids. The germline gives CDR1 MNHNS, CDR2 SASEGT. CDR3 sequence (DNA): TGTGCCAGCAGTGGCGCCCTGGGTAGCGGGGGCACAGATACGCAGTATTTT. Amino acid sequence: CASSGALGSGGTDTQYF.

The chain uses TRBV6-1 and TRBJ2-1; 8 bases line up with TRBD1. The CDR3 has 16 residues. V gave up 2 bases and J gave up 1 base; unmatched junction bases: 4. Germline CDR1 MNHNS, CDR2 SASEGT. The CDR3 is CASSEHGQGSYNEQFF. The DNA of the CDR3 is TGTGCCAGCAGTGAACATGGACAGGGATCCTACAATGAGCAGTTCTTC.

V usage is TRBV19 and J usage is TRBJ1-1, with D uncertain. The V gene lost 6 bases and the J gene lost 1 base, with 12 bases spanning the gap. The CDR3 contains 14 residues. CDR1 and CDR2 (germline): LNHDA, SQIVND (reference sequence). The CDR3 DNA follows: TGTGCCAGTAGACCCCCACCAGAGAACACTGAAGCTTTCTTT. Its protein product is CASRPPPENTEAFF.

This clone was detected only once. The rearrangement joins TRBV7-2 to TRBJ2-2, with 8 bases fitting TRBD2. The J segment lost 5 bases and the V segment lost 3 bases, leaving 2 bases of the junction unmatched. Germline-derived CDR1 and CDR2 are SGHTA and FQGNSA. CDR3 size: 14 residues. This CDR3 is CASSFGGVTGELFF. The CDR3 DNA is TGTGCCAGCAGCTTCGGGGGGGTGACCGGGGAGCTGTTTTTT.

Only a few counts were recorded for this clone. The chain combines TRBV19 with TRBJ1-1, with unresolved D. The germline V gene encodes CDR1 LNHDA and CDR2 SQIVND (reference sequence). The CDR3 is made up of 14 amino acids. Trimming removed 0 bases from V and 3 bases from J, with 8 bases in between. Here the CDR3 reads CASSIDSGHTEAFF. CDR3 sequence (DNA): TGTGCCAGTAGTATAGACTCCGGTCACACTGAAGCTTTCTTT.